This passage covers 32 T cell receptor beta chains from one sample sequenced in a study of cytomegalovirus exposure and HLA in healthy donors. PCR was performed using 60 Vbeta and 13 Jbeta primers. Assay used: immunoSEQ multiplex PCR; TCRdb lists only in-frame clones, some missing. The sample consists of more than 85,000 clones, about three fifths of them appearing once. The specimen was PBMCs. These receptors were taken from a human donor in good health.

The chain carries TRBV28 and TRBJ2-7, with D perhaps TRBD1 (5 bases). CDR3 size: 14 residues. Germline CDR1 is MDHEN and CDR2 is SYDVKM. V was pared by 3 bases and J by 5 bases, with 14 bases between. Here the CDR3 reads CASSLVRVTHEQYF. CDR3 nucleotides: TGTGCCAGCAGTTTGGTCAGGGTGACCCACGAGCAGTACTTC.

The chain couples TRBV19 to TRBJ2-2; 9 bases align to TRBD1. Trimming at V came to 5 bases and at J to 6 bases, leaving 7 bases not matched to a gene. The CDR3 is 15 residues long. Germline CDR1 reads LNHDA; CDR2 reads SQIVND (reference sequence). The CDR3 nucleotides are TGTGCCAGTAGTTCCACAGGGGGCATCGCCGGGGAGCTGTTTTTT. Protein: CASSSTGGIAGELFF. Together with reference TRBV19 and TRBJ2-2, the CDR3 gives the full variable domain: DGGITQSPKYLFRKEGQNVTLSCEQNLNHDAMYWYRQDPGQGLRLIYYSQIVNDFQKGDIAEGYSVSREKKESFPLTVTSAQKNPTAFYLCASSSTGGIAGELFFGEGSRLTVL.

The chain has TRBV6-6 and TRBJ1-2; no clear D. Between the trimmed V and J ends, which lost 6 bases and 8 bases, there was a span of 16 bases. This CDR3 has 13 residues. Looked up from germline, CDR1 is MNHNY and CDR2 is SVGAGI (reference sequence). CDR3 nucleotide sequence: TGTGCCAGCAGGAGGACCGAAAGAGGGGGCTACACCTTC. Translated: CASRRTERGGYTF.

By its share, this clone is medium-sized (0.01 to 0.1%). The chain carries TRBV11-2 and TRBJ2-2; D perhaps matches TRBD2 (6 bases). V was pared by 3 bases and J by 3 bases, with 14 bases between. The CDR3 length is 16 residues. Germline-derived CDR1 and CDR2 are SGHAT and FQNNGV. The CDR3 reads CASSFGGRKDTGELFF. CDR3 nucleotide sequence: TGTGCCAGCAGCTTTGGAGGGCGGAAAGACACCGGGGAGCTGTTTTTT.

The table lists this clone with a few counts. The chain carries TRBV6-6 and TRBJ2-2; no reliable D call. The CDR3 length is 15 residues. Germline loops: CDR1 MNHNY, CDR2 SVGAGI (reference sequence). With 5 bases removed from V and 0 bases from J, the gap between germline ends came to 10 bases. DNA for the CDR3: TGTGCCAGCAGTCTCAGCGACTCGAACACCGGGGAGCTGTTTTTT. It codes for CASSLSDSNTGELFF.

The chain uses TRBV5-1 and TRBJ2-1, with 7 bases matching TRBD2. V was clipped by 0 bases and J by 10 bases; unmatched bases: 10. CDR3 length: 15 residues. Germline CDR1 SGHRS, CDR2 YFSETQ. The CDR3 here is CASSLGGGSWAEQFF. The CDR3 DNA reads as TGCGCCAGCAGCTTGGGGGGGGGTAGCTGGGCCGAGCAGTTCTTC.

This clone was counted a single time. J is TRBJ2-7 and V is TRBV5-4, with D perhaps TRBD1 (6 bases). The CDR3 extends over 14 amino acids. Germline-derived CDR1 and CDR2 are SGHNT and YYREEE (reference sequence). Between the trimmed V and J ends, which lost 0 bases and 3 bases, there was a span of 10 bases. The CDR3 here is CASSLVAGDYEQYF. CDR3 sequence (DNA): TGTGCCAGCAGCTTGGTGGCAGGGGACTACGAGCAGTACTTC.

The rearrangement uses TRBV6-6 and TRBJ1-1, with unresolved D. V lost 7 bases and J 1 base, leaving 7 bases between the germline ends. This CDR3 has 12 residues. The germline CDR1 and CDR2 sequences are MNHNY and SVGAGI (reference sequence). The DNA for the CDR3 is TGTGCCAGCAAAAGACAGAACACTGAAGCTTTCTTT. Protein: CASKRQNTEAFF.

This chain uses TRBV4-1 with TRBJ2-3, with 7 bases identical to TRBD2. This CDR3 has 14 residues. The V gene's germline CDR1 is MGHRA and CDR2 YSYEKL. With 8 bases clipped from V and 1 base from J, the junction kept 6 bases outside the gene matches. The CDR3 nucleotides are TGCGCCAGCTCCCGGCTAGCGGGCACAGATACGCAGTATTTT. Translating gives CASSRLAGTDTQYF.

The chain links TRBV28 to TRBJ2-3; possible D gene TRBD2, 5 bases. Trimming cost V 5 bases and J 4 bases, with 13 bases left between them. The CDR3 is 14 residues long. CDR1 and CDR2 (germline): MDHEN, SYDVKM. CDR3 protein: CASSISVSPDTQYF. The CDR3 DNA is TGTGCCAGCAGTATTAGCGTTAGTCCAGATACGCAGTATTTT.

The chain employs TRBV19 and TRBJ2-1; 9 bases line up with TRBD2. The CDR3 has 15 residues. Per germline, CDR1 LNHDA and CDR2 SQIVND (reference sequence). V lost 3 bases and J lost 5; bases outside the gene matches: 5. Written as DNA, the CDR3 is TGTGCCAGTAGTATCGCTAGCGGGACCCACAATGAGCAGTTCTTC. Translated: CASSIASGTHNEQFF.

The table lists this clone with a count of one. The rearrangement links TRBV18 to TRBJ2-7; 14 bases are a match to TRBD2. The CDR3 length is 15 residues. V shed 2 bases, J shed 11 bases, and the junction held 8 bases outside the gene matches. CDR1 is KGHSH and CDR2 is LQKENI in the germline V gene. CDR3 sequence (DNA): TGTGCCAGCTCACCAAGTGGTCGACTAGCGGGAGGGGAGTACTTC. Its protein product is CASSPSGRLAGGEYF.

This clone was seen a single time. The CDR3 DNA sequence: TGTGCCAGCAGTTGGTCTGGAGGCAATCAGCCCCAGCATTTT. Translation: CASSWSGGNQPQHF. V gene TRBV6-1 combines with J gene TRBJ1-5, with unresolved D. Trimming took off 5 bases at V and 2 bases at J, with 10 bases between the two ends. The CDR3 loop spans 14 amino acids. The germline V gene has CDR1 MNHNS and CDR2 SASEGT.

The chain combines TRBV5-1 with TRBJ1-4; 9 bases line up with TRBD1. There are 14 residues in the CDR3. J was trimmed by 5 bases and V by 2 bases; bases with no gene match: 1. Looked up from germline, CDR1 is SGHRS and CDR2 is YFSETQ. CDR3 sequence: CASSLGQGNEKLFF. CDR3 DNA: TGCGCCAGCAGCTTAGGACAGGGGAATGAAAAACTGTTTTTT.

The DNA of the CDR3 is TGCGCCAGCAGCCCCGGGACTAGCGGGAGGTCCTTTCCCTACGAGCAGTACTTC. Protein product: CASSPGTSGRSFPYEQYF. The genes are TRBV5-1 and TRBJ2-7; 15 bases agree with TRBD2. This CDR3 contains 18 residues. Looked up from germline, CDR1 is SGHRS and CDR2 is YFSETQ. Trimming cost V 4 bases and J 2 bases; bases outside gene matches: 10.

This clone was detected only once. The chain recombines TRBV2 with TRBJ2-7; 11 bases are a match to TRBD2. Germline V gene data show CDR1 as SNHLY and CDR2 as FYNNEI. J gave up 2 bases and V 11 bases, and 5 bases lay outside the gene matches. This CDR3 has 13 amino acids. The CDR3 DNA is TGTGCCTGGAAGGGACTAGCGGCCTACGAGCAGTACTTC. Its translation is CAWKGLAAYEQYF. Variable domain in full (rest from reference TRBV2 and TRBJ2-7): EPEVTQTPSHQVTQMGQEVILRCVPISNHLYFYWYRQILGQKVEFLVSFYNNEISEKSEIFDDQFSVERPDGSNFTLKIRSTKLEDSAMYFCAWKGLAAYEQYFGPGTRLTVT.

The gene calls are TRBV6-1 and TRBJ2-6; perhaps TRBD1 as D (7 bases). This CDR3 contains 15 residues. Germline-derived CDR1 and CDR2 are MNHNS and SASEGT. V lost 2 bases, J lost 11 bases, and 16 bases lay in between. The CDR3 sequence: CASSELWGDSYVLTF. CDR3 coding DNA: TGTGCCAGCAGTGAATTGTGGGGGGACAGCTACGTCCTGACTTTC.

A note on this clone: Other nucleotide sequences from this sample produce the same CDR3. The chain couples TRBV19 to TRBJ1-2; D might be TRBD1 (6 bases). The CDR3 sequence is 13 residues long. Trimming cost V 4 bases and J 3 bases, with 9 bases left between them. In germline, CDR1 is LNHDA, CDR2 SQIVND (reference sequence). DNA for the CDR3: TGTGCCAGTAGTAGGGAGGGGGACTATGGCTACACCTTC. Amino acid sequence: CASSREGDYGYTF.

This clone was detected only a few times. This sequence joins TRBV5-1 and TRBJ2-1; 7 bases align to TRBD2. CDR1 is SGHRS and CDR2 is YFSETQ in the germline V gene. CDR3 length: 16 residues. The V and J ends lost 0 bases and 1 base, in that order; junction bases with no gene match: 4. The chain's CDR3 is CASSLDGGGSYNEQFF. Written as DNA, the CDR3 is TGCGCCAGCAGCTTGGATGGGGGAGGGTCCTACAATGAGCAGTTCTTC. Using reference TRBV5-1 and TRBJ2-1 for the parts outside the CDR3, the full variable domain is KAGVTQTPRYLIKTRGQQVTLSCSPISGHRSVSWYQQTPGQGLQFLFEYFSETQRNKGNFPGRFSGRQFSNSRSEMNVSTLELGDSALYLCASSLDGGGSYNEQFFGPGTRLTVL.

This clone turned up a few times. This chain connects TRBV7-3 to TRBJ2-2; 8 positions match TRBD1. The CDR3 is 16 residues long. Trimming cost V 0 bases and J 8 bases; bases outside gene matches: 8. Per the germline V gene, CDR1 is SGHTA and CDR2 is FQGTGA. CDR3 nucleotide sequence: TGTGCCAGCAGCTTAACCCCAGGGGGCACTTCTGGGGAGCTGTTTTTT. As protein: CASSLTPGGTSGELFF.

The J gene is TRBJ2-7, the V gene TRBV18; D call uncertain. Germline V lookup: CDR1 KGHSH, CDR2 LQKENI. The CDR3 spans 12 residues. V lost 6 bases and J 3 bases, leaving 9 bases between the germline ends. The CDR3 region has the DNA TGTGCCAGCTCTCAGGCGAACTACGAGCAGTACTTC. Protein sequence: CASSQANYEQYF.

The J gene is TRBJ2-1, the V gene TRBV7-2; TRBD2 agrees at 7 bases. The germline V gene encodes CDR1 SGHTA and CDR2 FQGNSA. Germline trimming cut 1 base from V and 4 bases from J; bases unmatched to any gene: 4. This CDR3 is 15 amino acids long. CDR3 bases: TGTGCCAGCAGCTTAGGATCGGGAGGATACAATGAGCAGTTCTTC. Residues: CASSLGSGGYNEQFF.

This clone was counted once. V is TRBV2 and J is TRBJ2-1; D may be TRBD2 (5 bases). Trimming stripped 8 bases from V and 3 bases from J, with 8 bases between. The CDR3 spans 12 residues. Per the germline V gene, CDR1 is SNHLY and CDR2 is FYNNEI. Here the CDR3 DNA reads TGTGCCAGCGGCCGGGACTACAATGAGCAGTTCTTC. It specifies CASGRDYNEQFF.

CDR3 coding DNA: TGTGCCACCAGAACAGACAGGACTGGAAACACCATATATTTT. This translates into CATRTDRTGNTIYF. The chain carries TRBV15 and TRBJ1-3; TRBD1 is a possible D gene (6 bases). Germline V gene data show CDR1 as LNHNV and CDR2 as YYDKDF (reference sequence). Deletions cut 6 bases from V and 2 bases from J, with 11 bases between. The CDR3 length is 14 residues.

The CDR3 DNA is TGTGCCTCTTCGACAGGGAGAACGGATCAGCCCCAGCATTTT. It codes for CASSTGRTDQPQHF. This chain joins TRBV30 and TRBJ1-5; 7 bases map to TRBD1. V trimming: 7 bases; J trimming: 5 bases; junction bases outside the gene matches: 11. Germline-derived CDR1 and CDR2 are GTSNPN and SVGIG (reference sequence). There are 14 residues in the CDR3.

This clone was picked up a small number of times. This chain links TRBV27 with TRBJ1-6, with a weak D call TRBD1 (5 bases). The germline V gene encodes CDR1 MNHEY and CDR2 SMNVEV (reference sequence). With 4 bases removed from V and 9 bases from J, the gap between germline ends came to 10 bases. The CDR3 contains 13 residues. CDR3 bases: TGTGCCAGCAGTTGGGGGGAGAGTTCACCCCTCCACTTT. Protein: CASSWGESSPLHF.

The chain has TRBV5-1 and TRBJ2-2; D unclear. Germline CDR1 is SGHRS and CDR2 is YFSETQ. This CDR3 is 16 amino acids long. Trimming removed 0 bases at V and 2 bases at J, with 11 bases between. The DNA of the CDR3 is TGCGCCAGCAGCTTGGCAGCGTCACTCAACACCGGGGAGCTGTTTTTT. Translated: CASSLAASLNTGELFF.

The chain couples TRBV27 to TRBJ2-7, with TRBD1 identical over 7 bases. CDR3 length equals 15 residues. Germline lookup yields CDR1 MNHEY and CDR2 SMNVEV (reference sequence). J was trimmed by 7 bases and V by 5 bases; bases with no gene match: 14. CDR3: CASSHRDSHGGEQYF. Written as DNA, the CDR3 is TGTGCCAGCAGTCACCGGGACAGCCACGGAGGAGAGCAGTACTTC.

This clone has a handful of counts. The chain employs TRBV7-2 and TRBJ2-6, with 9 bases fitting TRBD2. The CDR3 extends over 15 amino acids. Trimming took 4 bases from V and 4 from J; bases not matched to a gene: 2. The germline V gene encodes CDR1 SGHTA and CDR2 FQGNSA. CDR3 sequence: CASSSLAGGANVLTF. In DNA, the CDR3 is TGTGCCAGCAGCTCGCTAGCGGGGGGGGCCAACGTCCTGACTTTC.

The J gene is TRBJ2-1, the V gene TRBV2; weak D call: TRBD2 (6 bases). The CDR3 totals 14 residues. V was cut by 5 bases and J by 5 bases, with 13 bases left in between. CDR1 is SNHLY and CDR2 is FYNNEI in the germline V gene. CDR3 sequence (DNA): TGTGCCAGCAGTTGGACTACTTTTCACAATGAGCAGTTCTTC. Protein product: CASSWTTFHNEQFF. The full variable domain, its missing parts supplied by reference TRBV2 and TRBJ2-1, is EPEVTQTPSHQVTQMGQEVILRCVPISNHLYFYWYRQILGQKVEFLVSFYNNEISEKSEIFDDQFSVERPDGSNFTLKIRSTKLEDSAMYFCASSWTTFHNEQFFGPGTRLTVL.

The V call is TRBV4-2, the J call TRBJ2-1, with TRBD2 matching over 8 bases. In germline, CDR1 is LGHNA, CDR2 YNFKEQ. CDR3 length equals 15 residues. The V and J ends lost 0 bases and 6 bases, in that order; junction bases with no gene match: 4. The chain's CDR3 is CASSQEAGTSNEQFF. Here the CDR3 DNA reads TGTGCCAGCAGCCAAGAGGCCGGGACTAGCAATGAGCAGTTCTTC.

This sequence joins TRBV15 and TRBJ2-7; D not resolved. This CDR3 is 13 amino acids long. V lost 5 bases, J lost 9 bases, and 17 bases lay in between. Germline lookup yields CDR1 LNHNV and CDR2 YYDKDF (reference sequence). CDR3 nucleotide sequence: TGTGCCACCAGCCCGACCGGGTCTGGCTGGCAGTACTTC. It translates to CATSPTGSGWQYF.